These T cell receptor beta chains were read from a single sample in a study of T-cell memory formation after mild COVID-19. MiXCR was run by TCRdb on the 5' RACE reads, yielding one entry per CDR3 protein. Of 170,000 or so distinct CDR3 sequences in the sample, 20% to 25% were seen once. Sequencing was performed on PBMCs or a T cell subset sorted from them (not recorded which). The receptors stem from an adult woman who had mild COVID-19 (a few samples of this study predate the infection). Cell type and time point are not known. Both conserved end residues are part of each CDR3. A D gene is named only where the DNA matches it firmly. Only part of the rows carry a size: once, few, many, or a class if the clone is expanded.

D gene	V gene	clone size	J gene	CDR3 DNA	CDR3 protein
.	TRBV6-6	.	TRBJ1-4	TGTGCCAGCAGTTACTGGGACGAGAAGGAAAAACTGTTTTTT	CASSYWDEKEKLFF
TRBD2	TRBV7-2	once	TRBJ2-3	TGTGCCAGCAGCCCCCACCCGCCGGTTGGGGGGGAGGAAGATACGCATTATTTT	CASSPHPPVGGEEDTHYF
TRBD1	TRBV14	few	TRBJ2-1	TGTGCCAGCAGCCAAGATGGACAGGCGGGTGCGTACAATGAGCAGTTCTTC	CASSQDGQAGAYNEQFF
.	TRBV29-1	.	TRBJ2-1	TGCAGCGTTGAAGCCCCGGGGAGCTATGCTGAGCAGTTCTTC	CSVEAPGSYAEQFF
TRBD2	TRBV4-1	few	TRBJ2-3	TGCGCCAGCAGCCAAAACGTAGCGGGGGGTTCCGCAGATACGCAGTATTTT	CASSQNVAGGSADTQYF
.	TRBV2	few	TRBJ2-1	TGTGCCAGCAGTGAACGGCTAGCGCCCTACAATGAGCAGTTCTTC	CASSERLAPYNEQFF
.	TRBV7-9	few	TRBJ2-5	TGTGCCAGCAGCTTTCGGATGAGCGGAAAGCAAGAGACCCAGTACTTC	CASSFRMSGKQETQYF
.	TRBV6-2/TRBV6-3	few	TRBJ2-1	TGTGCCAGGGTTAGGCGACGCAATGAGCAGTTCTTC	CARVRRRNEQFF
.	TRBV14	few	TRBJ1-1	TGTGCCAGCAGCCAAGGGCAGGGCCTTACTAAAGCTTTCTTT	CASSQGQGLTKAFF
.	TRBV7-4	.	TRBJ1-1	TGTGCCAGCAGCACCTTACAGGGAAGTCCTGAAGCTTTCTTT	CASSTLQGSPEAFF
.	TRBV5-1	.	TRBJ2-7	TGCGCCAGCAGCTTCGGACACTCGGGCTCCTACGAGCAGTACTTC	CASSFGHSGSYEQYF
TRBD1	TRBV5-1	.	TRBJ1-1	TGCGCCAGCAGCTTCGGGACAGGGGTTCTGAACACTGAAGCTTTCTTT	CASSFGTGVLNTEAFF
TRBD2	TRBV6-5	.	TRBJ2-7	TGTGCCAGCAGTTACTCTAGCGGGGGTTACGAGCAGTACTTC	CASSYSSGGYEQYF
TRBD1	TRBV7-9	few	TRBJ1-5	TGTGCCAGCAGCGAGGGACAGACGGCCCAGCCCCAGCATTTT	CASSEGQTAQPQHF
TRBD1	TRBV6-5	few	TRBJ2-7	TGTGCCAGCAGTCCGGGACAGGGTGTCCACGAGCAGTACTTC	CASSPGQGVHEQYF
.	TRBV7-9	few	TRBJ2-3	TGTGCCAGCACCTCGGCTAACACAGATACGCAGTATTTT	CASTSANTDTQYF
TRBD2	TRBV4-1	.	TRBJ2-1	TGCGCCAGCAGCCTAGCGGGGGCCCGAATGGGAGAGCAGTTCTTC	CASSLAGARMGEQFF
.	TRBV5-1	.	TRBJ1-1	TGCGCCAGCTGGGATTTCACTGAAGCTTTCTTT	CASWDFTEAFF
.	TRBV9	few	TRBJ1-1	TGTGCCAGCAGCGATACAGGGAGGAACACTGAAGCTTTCTTT	CASSDTGRNTEAFF
.	TRBV7-9	few	TRBJ1-6	TGTGCCAGCAGGCCCGTGGGCAATTCACCCCTCCACTTT	CASRPVGNSPLHF
TRBD2	TRBV27	.	TRBJ2-3	TGTGCCAGCAGTCCACGGACTAGCGGGCTAGATACGCAGTATTTT	CASSPRTSGLDTQYF
TRBD1	TRBV14	.	TRBJ2-7	TGTGCCAGCAGCCTCCCGGGACAGGGTGAGCAGTACTTC	CASSLPGQGEQYF
.	TRBV7-2	.	TRBJ2-1	TGTGCCAGCGAGGGACGCGGCGAGAATGAGCAGTTCTTC	CASEGRGENEQFF
.	TRBV4-3	few	TRBJ2-1	TGCGCCAGCAGCCACGGGACTCCGGGCTACAATGAGCAGTTCTTC	CASSHGTPGYNEQFF
.	TRBV5-6	few	TRBJ2-7	TGTGCCAGCAGCTATACAGGGAATTCCTACGAGCAGTACTTC	CASSYTGNSYEQYF
TRBD2	TRBV7-9	.	TRBJ2-3	TGTGCCAGCACTCGGCGGGGGTACCCAGATACGCAGTATTTT	CASTRRGYPDTQYF
.	TRBV29-1	few	TRBJ2-1	TGCAGCGTTGAAGATCGGAGCAGGTACAATGAGCAGTTCTTC	CSVEDRSRYNEQFF
.	TRBV7-6	.	TRBJ2-7	TGTGCCAGCAGCTTAGGATCTATCAGGGGAGAGCAGTACTTC	CASSLGSIRGEQYF
.	TRBV23-1	.	TRBJ2-5	TGCGCCAGCAGGGATCCTACCAGGCCAGCGGTGGCCCAGTACTTC	CASRDPTRPAVAQYF
.	TRBV29-1	.	TRBJ2-1	TGCAGCGTTGAAGATGGGTTGGGGTTTCGGGTACCCGTTTACAATGAGCAGTTCTTC	CSVEDGLGFRVPVYNEQFF
.	TRBV5-1	.	TRBJ2-2	TGCGCCAGCAGCTTGGAGTCGACACCCCACACCGGGGAGCTGTTTTTT	CASSLESTPHTGELFF
TRBD1	TRBV29-1	few	TRBJ1-1	TGCAGCGTTGAGATAGGGGGCATTGAAGCTTTCTTT	CSVEIGGIEAFF
TRBD1	TRBV24-1	.	TRBJ2-2	TGTGCCACCAGTGATCCCCGGACAGGGGAACACGGGGAGCTGTTTTTT	CATSDPRTGEHGELFF
.	TRBV7-9	few	TRBJ2-7	TGTGCCAGCAGCTTATTCCTGGCGGACGAGCAGTACTTC	CASSLFLADEQYF
.	TRBV6-2/TRBV6-3	once	TRBJ1-1	TGTGCCAGCAGTTACTCCGGGATCGCTGAAGCTTTCTTT	CASSYSGIAEAFF
TRBD1	TRBV5-1	few	TRBJ1-1	TGCGCCAGCAGCTACGGGACAGGGGCCTACACTGAAGCTTTCTTT	CASSYGTGAYTEAFF
TRBD2	TRBV11-2	.	TRBJ2-7	TGTGCCAGCACCTTTGCTAGCGGGAGGGTGGACGAGCAGTACTTC	CASTFASGRVDEQYF
.	TRBV20-1	once	TRBJ2-7	TGCAGTGCTAGGTCTGGATCCTCAGACGAGCAGTACTTC	CSARSGSSDEQYF
TRBD1	TRBV5-1	few	TRBJ2-5	TGCGCCATCTACTCTCCAAGTACACAGGGGGCGGAGACCCAGTACTTC	CAIYSPSTQGAETQYF
TRBD1	TRBV7-6	.	TRBJ1-1	TGTGCCAGCAGCTTAGGGACAGGGGGTGAAGCTTTCTTT	CASSLGTGGEAFF
.	TRBV7-9	few	TRBJ1-1	TGTGCCAGCAGCTTGAGCGGGCGCCCGTCTTTCTTT	CASSLSGRPSFF
.	TRBV4-3	.	TRBJ2-3	TGCGCCAGCAGCCAAGAGAACACAGATACGCAGTATTTT	CASSQENTDTQYF
.	TRBV4-2	.	TRBJ2-1	TGTGCCAGCAGCCGGGGATTGGGCAATGAGCAGTTCTTC	CASSRGLGNEQFF
.	TRBV9	few	TRBJ2-6	TGTGCCAGCAGCGTAAACGCGGGACTTTCCCCAGCCGGGGCCAACGTCCTGACTTTC	CASSVNAGLSPAGANVLTF
TRBD2	TRBV4-1	few	TRBJ2-1	TGCGCCAGCAGCCACTTAGCTAGCGGGGGTATTGAGCAGTTCTTC	CASSHLASGGIEQFF
TRBD1	TRBV12-3/TRBV12-4	.	TRBJ2-5	TGTGCCAGCACCCTGACAGGGCTGCAAGAGACCCAGTACTTC	CASTLTGLQETQYF
.	TRBV7-9	.	TRBJ2-7	TGTGCCAGCAGCTTGTCCTTAGGGGGGGGAGCCTACGAGCAGTACTTC	CASSLSLGGGAYEQYF
.	TRBV24-1	.	TRBJ1-1	TGTGCCACCAGTGATTCAGGTACAGGGCCCATGAACACTGAAGCTTTCTTT	CATSDSGTGPMNTEAFF
.	TRBV10-3	.	TRBJ2-1	TGTGCCATCAGTGACAGAAGAAGCGATGAGCAGTTCTTC	CAISDRRSDEQFF